This TCR beta chain was recovered during a study of cytomegalovirus exposure and HLA in healthy donors. General observations from the study: The authors excluded some V segments, including TRBV6-2 and TRBV6-3, as indistinguishable. A later analysis reportedly found fewer N-insertions in an Asian-associated ancestry cluster than the roughly 730-donor mean.

Primers included in the PCR were 60 Vbeta and 13 Jbeta primers. How the authors handled the data: Unique TCR beta chains totaled 80 million to 100 million in a later count, with roughly 12 million of them shared. Profiled with immunoSEQ multiplex PCR; TCRdb holds only in-frame clones, not every one. That table gives V, J and clone size, and the DNA gave D and trimming. The sample has 150,000 or so clones; the top ten hold more than 1.5%. Details on this clone: The antigen remains undetermined.

V gave up 1 base and J gave up 4 bases; unmatched junction bases: 5. Looked up from germline, CDR1 is SGHTA and CDR2 is FQGNSA. The CDR3 sequence is 15 residues long. Sampled while nominally healthy, donors likely had unrecorded immune exposures. This TCR came from a woman between 35 and 50 years old in good health and CMV-seropositive. This chain links TRBV7-2 with TRBJ2-7; 9 nucleotides match TRBD2. The sequenced sample was PBMCs. The CDR3 loop is CASSLGLAVPYEQYF. The CDR3 DNA is TGTGCCAGCAGCTTAGGACTAGCGGTTCCTTACGAGCAGTACTTC.